This T cell receptor beta chain was captured in a study of blood T cells in healthy people across ages. The germline V gene has CDR1 DFQATT and CDR2 SNEGSKA (reference sequence). CDR3 length equals 15 residues. Alongside a J-beta primer mix, a sample-barcoded 5' primer served in a second PCR lasting about 7 to 12 cycles. TCRdb analysed the 5' RACE reads with MiXCR anew, one entry per CDR3 protein. The sample lists roughly 800,000 distinct CDR3 sequences; about three fifths were seen once. With each sample, at least 5 micrograms of total RNA were extracted. The chain recombines TRBV20-1 with TRBJ2-1; no reliable D call. The better agreement between TRBJ2-7 and the DNA end casts doubt on the J call. The sequencing sample was made of blood. This clonotype originated in a young man in good health. The CDR3 region has the DNA TGCAGTGCTACACCGACTTTGCAAATATTCAATGAGCAGTACTTC. This encodes CSATPTLQIFNEQYF.